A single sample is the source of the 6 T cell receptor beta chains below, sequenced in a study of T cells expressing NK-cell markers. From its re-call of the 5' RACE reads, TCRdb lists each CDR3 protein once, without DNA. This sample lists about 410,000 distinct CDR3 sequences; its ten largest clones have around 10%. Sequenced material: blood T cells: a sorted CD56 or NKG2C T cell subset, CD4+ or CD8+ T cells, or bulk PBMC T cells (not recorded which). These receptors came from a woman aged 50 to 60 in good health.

CDR3 amino acids: CASSRSGQGGAGELFF. This rearrangement joins TRBV4-2 to TRBJ2-2; TCRdb reports TRBD1, a call that lacks DNA to check it against. Germline V gene data show CDR1 as LGHNA and CDR2 as YNFKEQ. The CDR3 totals 16 residues.

This CDR3 is CASSSRYGNTIYF. The J gene is TRBJ1-3, the V gene TRBV5-4. Per the germline V gene, CDR1 is SGHNT and CDR2 is YYREEE (reference sequence). The CDR3 has 13 residues. Full variable domain (remainder filled in from reference TRBV5-4 and TRBJ1-3): ETGVTQSPTHLIKTRGQQVTLRCSSQSGHNTVSWYQQALGQGPQFIFQYYREEENGRGNFPPRFSGLQFPNYSSELNVNALELDDSALYLCASSSRYGNTIYFGEGSWLTVV.

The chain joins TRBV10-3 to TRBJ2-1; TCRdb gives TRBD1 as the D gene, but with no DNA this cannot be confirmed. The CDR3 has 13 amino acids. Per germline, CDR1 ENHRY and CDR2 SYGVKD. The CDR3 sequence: CAISEGQYNEQFF.

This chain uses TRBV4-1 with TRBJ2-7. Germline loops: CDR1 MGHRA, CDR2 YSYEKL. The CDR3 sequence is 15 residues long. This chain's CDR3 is CASSQDSGSLYEQYF.

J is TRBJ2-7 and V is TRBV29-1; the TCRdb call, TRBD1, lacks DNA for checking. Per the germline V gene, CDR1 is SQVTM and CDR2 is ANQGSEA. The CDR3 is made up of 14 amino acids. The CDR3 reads CSVQGPQTRYEQYF.

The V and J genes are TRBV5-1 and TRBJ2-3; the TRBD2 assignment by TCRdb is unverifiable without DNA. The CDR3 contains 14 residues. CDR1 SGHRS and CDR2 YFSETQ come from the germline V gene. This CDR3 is CASTRSGGTDTQYF.